A single sample gave rise to the 27 T cell receptor beta chains below, sequenced in a study of OX40 agonist ivuxolimab in advanced cancers. Method: immunoSEQ multiplex PCR; TCRdb's copy keeps in-frame clones and lacks some. The sample lists some 64,000 clones; roughly 90% were seen once. The sample in question was CD4+ or CD8+ T cells sorted from blood, obtained in a trial of the OX40 agonist ivuxolimab. The origin of the receptors is an adult with an advanced solid tumor such as melanoma, head and neck, liver or kidney cancer.

The V and J genes are TRBV11-2 and TRBJ1-5; D gene unclear. CDR3 length equals 14 residues. Per germline, CDR1 SGHAT and CDR2 FQNNGV. V dropped 1 base and J dropped 3 bases, with 7 bases sitting between them. CDR3 nucleotide sequence: TGTGCCAGCAGCTTAGGCAGGAACAATCAGCCCCAGCATTTT. This sequence encodes CASSLGRNNQPQHF.

The chain uses TRBV6-6 and TRBJ1-5; D possibly corresponds to TRBD1 (6 bases). Trimming stripped 8 bases from V and 8 bases from J, with 16 bases between. The CDR3 loop spans 13 amino acids. From germline, CDR1 is MNHNY and CDR2 SVGAGI (reference sequence). The CDR3 sequence is CASAMQGTKPQHF. The CDR3 bases are TGTGCCAGCGCAATGCAGGGGACGAAGCCCCAGCATTTT.

This clone was seen a few times. The CDR3 DNA reads as TGTGCCAGCTCACTGGGTTTGGGAGAAGGCCCAGATACGCAGTATTTT. Translating gives CASSLGLGEGPDTQYF. The chain uses TRBV18 and TRBJ2-3, with TRBD2 as a possible D gene (5 bases). Trimming removed 4 bases from V and 4 bases from J, with 18 bases in between. The length of the CDR3 is 16 residues. Germline-derived CDR1 and CDR2 are KGHSH and LQKENI.

The DNA of the CDR3 is TGTGCCAGCAGCTTTATTCCGGACAGCTCTGGGGCCAACGTCCTGACTTTC. Its protein is CASSFIPDSSGANVLTF. The rearrangement uses TRBV7-9 and TRBJ2-6; possibly TRBD1 for D (6 bases). With 3 bases removed from V and 0 bases from J, the gap between germline ends came to 12 bases. The length of the CDR3 is 17 residues. Germline CDR1 and CDR2: SEHNR and FQNEAQ (reference sequence).

The J gene is TRBJ1-1, the V gene TRBV29-1; 7 bases match TRBD1. This CDR3 has 14 residues. CDR1 is SQVTM, CDR2 ANQGSEA, per germline. V lost 5 bases and J lost 5; bases outside the gene matches: 11. As DNA, the CDR3 is TGCAGCGTTATCGACCAGGGGGGTATTACTGAAGCTTTCTTT. It specifies CSVIDQGGITEAFF.

This chain joins TRBV7-2 and TRBJ2-7; D possibly corresponds to TRBD1 (5 bases). Trimming removed 6 bases at V and 0 bases at J, with 12 bases between. Germline-derived CDR1 and CDR2 are SGHTA and FQGNSA. This CDR3 contains 14 residues. Written as DNA, the CDR3 is TGTGCCAGCAGGTTGGGGCATAGCTCCTACGAGCAGTACTTC. Its translation is CASRLGHSSYEQYF. The full variable domain, its missing parts supplied by reference TRBV7-2 and TRBJ2-7, is GAGVSQSPSNKVTEKGKDVELRCDPISGHTALYWYRQSLGQGLEFLIYFQGNSAPDKSGLPSDRFSAERTGGSVSTLTIQRTQQEDSAVYLCASRLGHSSYEQYFGPGTRLTVT.

The chain has TRBV6-1 and TRBJ2-1; D is undetermined. V gave up 4 bases and J gave up 5 bases, with 9 bases separating them. Germline V CDR1 and CDR2: MNHNS, SASEGT. The length of the CDR3 is 13 residues. The CDR3 nucleotides are TGTGCCAGCAGTGGGTTACTAAACAATGAGCAGTTCTTC. Amino acid sequence: CASSGLLNNEQFF.

The chain carries TRBV10-3 and TRBJ1-4; possible D gene TRBD1, 6 bases. Germline CDR1 ENHRY, CDR2 SYGVKD. Trimming cost V 10 bases and J 4 bases, with 13 bases left between them. CDR3 size: 13 residues. The CDR3 DNA reads TGTGCCACGCGGAGGGGGGATAATGAAAAACTGTTTTTT. It specifies CATRRGDNEKLFF.

The chain uses TRBV2 and TRBJ2-5, with a weak D call TRBD1 (6 bases). This CDR3 comprises 15 residues. Germline V gives CDR1 SNHLY, CDR2 FYNNEI. V was shortened by 6 bases and J by 5 bases, with 19 bases between the two germline ends. The CDR3 is CASRADRPPWETQYF. CDR3 DNA: TGTGCCAGCAGGGCCGACAGGCCACCGTGGGAGACCCAGTACTTC.

Remarks on this clone: In the same sample, other DNA sequences code for this CDR3. The J gene is TRBJ1-1, the V gene TRBV19; weak D call: TRBD1 (5 bases). Germline loops: CDR1 LNHDA, CDR2 SQIVND (reference sequence). This CDR3 contains 13 residues. Between the trimmed V and J ends, which lost 3 bases and 2 bases, there was a span of 7 bases. The CDR3 region has the DNA TGTGCCAGTAGTATCGGACAAAACACTGAAGCTTTCTTT. Protein product: CASSIGQNTEAFF.

This clone has a count of ten or more. This rearrangement joins TRBV30 to TRBJ1-3; D unclear. Trimming took off 6 bases at V and 2 bases at J, with 5 bases between the two ends. CDR1 is GTSNPN, CDR2 SVGIG, per germline (reference sequence). This CDR3 spans 11 amino acids. The CDR3 DNA reads as TGTGCCTGTGCCCCTGGAAACACCATATATTTT. Translating it yields CACAPGNTIYF. Full variable domain (rest looked up from reference TRBV30 and TRBJ1-3): SQTIHQWPATLVQPVGSPLSLECTVEGTSNPNLYWYRQAAGRGLQLLFYSVGIGQISSEVPQNLSASRPQDRQFILSSKKLLLSDSGFYLCACAPGNTIYFGEGSWLTVV.

The chain's CDR3 is CASTQDAGQGNQPQHF. The CDR3 region has the DNA TGTGCCAGTACTCAAGACGCCGGACAGGGCAATCAGCCCCAGCATTTT. This chain joins TRBV19 and TRBJ1-5; 7 bases agree with TRBD1. Germline V gene data show CDR1 as LNHDA and CDR2 as SQIVND (reference sequence). This CDR3 spans 16 amino acids. V was pared by 7 bases and J by 2 bases, with 11 bases of the junction left unmatched. The entire variable domain, with the rest obtained from reference TRBV19 and TRBJ1-5, is as follows: DGGITQSPKYLFRKEGQNVTLSCEQNLNHDAMYWYRQDPGQGLRLIYYSQIVNDFQKGDIAEGYSVSREKKESFPLTVTSAQKNPTAFYLCASTQDAGQGNQPQHFGDGTRLSIL.

About this clone itself: A read error may account for a junction end that differs from germline. The rearrangement joins TRBV5-3 to TRBJ1-5; no firm D call. TRBV5-3 is an ORF; its function is uncertain. The CDR3 is 13 residues long. The DNA of the CDR3 is TGTACCAGAAGCCGGAGGGGCAATCAGCCCCAGCATTTT. Amino acids: CTRSRRGNQPQHF.

The chain has TRBV19 and TRBJ2-7; D remains unclear. The CDR3 is 15 amino acids. Germline V gene sequence: CDR1 LNHDA, CDR2 SQIVND (reference sequence). The germline V and J ends were trimmed by 4 bases and 4 bases, with 17 bases remaining between them. The chain's CDR3 is CASSTSGWGNYEQYF. CDR3 sequence (DNA): TGTGCCAGTAGTACGTCCGGCTGGGGTAATTACGAGCAGTACTTC.

This clone has just a few counts. The chain joins TRBV10-1 to TRBJ1-2, with 7 bases that match TRBD1. The CDR3 extends over 13 amino acids. Germline V gene data show CDR1 as WNHNN and CDR2 as SYGVQD (reference sequence). Losses at the gene ends were 4 bases for V and 2 bases for J; bases not matched to a gene: 1. The CDR3, as DNA: TGCGCCAGCAGTGCGGGACAGAACTATGGCTACACCTTC. This encodes CASSAGQNYGYTF.

This chain uses TRBV2 with TRBJ1-5; 7 bases match TRBD1. The V gene's germline CDR1 is SNHLY and CDR2 FYNNEI. With V trimmed by 2 bases and J by 7 bases, 8 bases remained unmatched. The CDR3 loop spans 15 amino acids. This CDR3 reads CASSEYYRGGQPQHF. The CDR3, as DNA: TGTGCCAGCAGTGAATATTACAGGGGTGGGCAGCCCCAGCATTTT.

The genes are TRBV25-1 and TRBJ1-3, with TRBD1 matching 7 bases. V lost 0 bases to trimming and J lost 7 bases; unmatched junction nucleotides: 9. Germline CDR1 and CDR2: MGHDK and SYGVNS. The CDR3 loop spans 16 amino acids. CDR3 residues: CASSEYPGTAANTIYF. The CDR3 bases are TGTGCCAGCAGTGAATATCCCGGGACAGCGGCCAACACCATATATTTT.

The chain has TRBV15 and TRBJ1-5, with a possible D match to TRBD1 (6 bases). Germline assignment: CDR1 LNHNV and CDR2 YYDKDF (reference sequence). There are 14 residues in the CDR3. Trimming removed 4 bases from V and 2 bases from J, with 9 bases in between. The CDR3 here is CATSTHRGNQPQHF. DNA of the CDR3: TGTGCCACCAGCACCCACAGGGGCAATCAGCCCCAGCATTTT.

J is TRBJ2-7 and V is TRBV18; D possibly corresponds to TRBD2 (5 bases). The V gene's germline CDR1 is KGHSH and CDR2 LQKENI. Trimming removed 4 bases at V and 6 bases at J, with 13 bases between. This CDR3 comprises 13 residues. The CDR3 here is CASSLRDTGEQYF. CDR3 DNA sequence: TGTGCCAGCTCACTCCGGGATACGGGCGAGCAGTACTTC.

This clone was recorded a few times. The chain couples TRBV6-1 to TRBJ1-5; D possibly corresponds to TRBD1 (5 bases). The CDR3 extends over 13 amino acids. CDR1 and CDR2 from the germline V gene are MNHNS and SASEGT. Trimming cost V 4 bases and J 6 bases, with 10 bases left between them. As DNA, the CDR3 is TGTGCCAGCAGTGTCTCGCAGGGTCAGCCCCAGCATTTT. Its protein is CASSVSQGQPQHF.

The chain combines TRBV11-2 with TRBJ2-7, with 8 bases identical to TRBD2. The CDR3 is 15 residues long. Trimming at V came to 3 bases and at J to 7 bases, leaving 11 bases not matched to a gene. Germline values: CDR1 SGHAT, CDR2 FQNNGV. The CDR3 is CASSFLPGGRGEQYF. The DNA of the CDR3 is TGTGCCAGCAGCTTCCTCCCGGGGGGGCGAGGGGAGCAGTACTTC.

This chain uses TRBV6-5 with TRBJ1-1, with 8 bases that match TRBD1. CDR1 is MNHEY, CDR2 SVGAGI, per germline. The CDR3 length is 12 residues. V shed 5 bases, J shed 12 bases, and the junction held 8 bases outside the gene matches. CDR3 protein: CASSTWTGSTFF. The DNA for the CDR3 is TGTGCCAGCAGTACGTGGACAGGGTCGACTTTCTTT.

The chain carries TRBV6-5 and TRBJ2-1; 9 bases map to TRBD1. The CDR3 is made up of 16 amino acids. The V segment lost 2 bases and the J segment 7 bases; nucleotides outside the gene matches: 9. CDR1 and CDR2 from the germline V gene are MNHEY and SVGAGI. This CDR3 reads CASSYPTGGQGNEQFF. DNA for the CDR3: TGTGCCAGCAGTTACCCCACTGGGGGACAGGGAAATGAGCAGTTCTTC.

The chain recombines TRBV6-6 with TRBJ2-7; D remains ambiguous. The CDR3 is made up of 11 amino acids. V was shortened by 5 bases and J by 4 bases, with 6 bases between the two germline ends. Germline CDR1 reads MNHNY; CDR2 reads SVGAGI (reference sequence). The CDR3: CASSTHYEQYF. CDR3 DNA: TGTGCCAGCAGTACCCATTACGAGCAGTACTTC.

V usage is TRBV19 and J usage is TRBJ1-3; 8 positions agree with TRBD1. Germline assignment: CDR1 LNHDA and CDR2 SQIVND (reference sequence). Losses at the gene ends were 7 bases for V and 3 bases for J; bases not matched to a gene: 11. CDR3 length: 16 residues. The CDR3 region is CASTSDRATLGNTIYF. The CDR3 coding sequence is TGTGCCAGTACCTCGGACAGGGCAACTCTTGGAAACACCATATATTTT.

The chain carries TRBV27 and TRBJ1-1; D is uncertain. CDR1 MNHEY and CDR2 SMNVEV come from the germline V gene (reference sequence). V lost 2 bases to trimming and J lost 1 base, with 14 bases between them. The CDR3 spans 16 residues. CDR3 residues: CASSLIGPPGNTEAFF. CDR3 in DNA: TGTGCCAGCAGTTTAATTGGTCCCCCAGGGAACACTGAAGCTTTCTTT.

This chain uses TRBV6-6 with TRBJ1-1; a weak D match, TRBD1 (6 bases). The V and J ends lost 10 bases and 0 bases respectively, with 15 bases between them. This CDR3 is built from 14 residues. From germline, CDR1 is MNHNY and CDR2 SVGAGI (reference sequence). The CDR3 is CAIYRAPMNTEAFF. CDR3 bases: TGTGCCATCTACAGGGCACCTATGAACACTGAAGCTTTCTTT.